The T cell receptor beta chain described here comes from a study of blood T cell repertoires in COVID-19. The overall study: The samples span acute and convalescent COVID-19 from the United States, Italy and Spain.

CDR3 length: 15 residues. V lost 6 bases to trimming and J lost 3 bases; unmatched junction nucleotides: 7. Germline V gene lookup returns CDR1 SNHLY and CDR2 FYNNEI. Measured with immunoSEQ multiplex PCR; TCRdb has only the in-frame clones, and not every one. Of approximately 210,000 clones in the sample, around 80% were seen once. The rearrangement uses TRBV2 and TRBJ1-5, with 8 positions matching TRBD1. The sample taken for sequencing was peripheral blood. The TCR was taken from a woman aged 35 to 49 with acute or convalescent COVID-19. Here the CDR3 reads CASRDGQGYNQPQHF. The CDR3 region has the DNA TGTGCCAGCAGGGACGGACAGGGATACAATCAGCCCCAGCATTTT.